This passage covers 28 T cell receptor beta chains from one sample sequenced in a study of blood T cell repertoires in COVID-19. TCRdb's copy holds only in-frame clones and misses some; the assay was immunoSEQ multiplex PCR. Among roughly 180,000 clones, 75% to 90% were seen once, and the ten largest hold roughly 7.7%. The sample comprised peripheral blood. The receptors were gathered from a woman in her sixties with acute or convalescent COVID-19.

The chain employs TRBV20-1 and TRBJ2-1; 10 bases agree with TRBD2. Germline lookup yields CDR1 DFQATT and CDR2 SNEGSKA (reference sequence). V shed 3 bases, J shed 4 bases, and the junction held 9 bases outside the gene matches. The CDR3 has 16 amino acids. CDR3 region: CSASVLGTSAYNEQFF. The CDR3 nucleotides read TGCAGTGCTAGTGTTTTGGGGACTAGCGCATACAATGAGCAGTTCTTC.

The V and J genes are TRBV5-8 and TRBJ2-3, with D possibly TRBD2 on 7 matching bases. V lost 1 base and J lost 4, with 10 bases in between. Germline V gene data show CDR1 as SGHTS and CDR2 as YDEGEE. The CDR3 is 14 amino acids. The CDR3 is CASSLPGGPDTQYF. The CDR3 DNA follows: TGTGCCAGCAGCTTGCCGGGGGGCCCAGATACGCAGTATTTT. The full variable domain, rest sourced from reference TRBV5-8 and TRBJ2-3, is EAGVTQSPTHLIKTRGQQATLRCSPISGHTSVYWYQQALGLGLQFLLWYDEGEERNRGNFPPRFSGRQFPNYSSELNVNALELEDSALYLCASSLPGGPDTQYFGPGTRLTVL.

This clone was detected once. The chain employs TRBV3-1 (or the pseudogene TRBV3-2) and TRBJ1-2; D not certain. Germline loops: CDR1 LGHDT, CDR2 YNNKEL (reference sequence). Trimming took off 3 bases at V and 3 bases at J, with 11 bases between the two ends. The CDR3 runs to 14 residues. The CDR3 sequence: CASSHRQVHYGYTF. CDR3 in DNA: TGTGCCAGCAGCCACCGACAAGTCCACTATGGCTACACCTTC.

The rearrangement links TRBV19 to TRBJ2-2; TRBD1 matches 9 bases. Germline CDR1 LNHDA, CDR2 SQIVND (reference sequence). The ends lost 1 base at V and 7 bases at J; junction bases unmatched: 7. The CDR3 sequence is 16 residues long. The CDR3 DNA is TGTGCCAGTAGTATAGTACGACAGGGGGGAATCGGGGAGCTGTTTTTT. This encodes CASSIVRQGGIGELFF.

The chain carries TRBV4-1 and TRBJ2-6; TRBD1 might be the D (6 bases). The V end lost 4 bases, the J end lost 2 bases, and 9 bases lay between the germline ends. The germline gives CDR1 MGHRA, CDR2 YSYEKL. CDR3 length: 15 residues. The CDR3 DNA reads as TGCGCCAGCAGCCCCACAGGGCCTGGGGCCAACGTCCTGACTTTC. This sequence encodes CASSPTGPGANVLTF.

The chain joins TRBV3-1 (or the pseudogene TRBV3-2) to TRBJ2-3, with 11 bases lining up with TRBD2. There are 16 residues in the CDR3. V shed 0 bases and J 3 bases; nucleotides not matched to a gene: 2. CDR1 is LGHDT and CDR2 is YNNKEL in the germline V gene (reference sequence). In DNA form, the CDR3 reads TGTGCCAGCAGCCAAGACAGACTAGCGGGAACAGATACGCAGTATTTT. This translates into CASSQDRLAGTDTQYF.

The V call is TRBV10-3, the J call TRBJ1-4, with D tentatively TRBD1 (5 bases). Germline V CDR1 and CDR2: ENHRY, SYGVKD. This CDR3 has 16 amino acids. Trimming stripped 2 bases from V and 5 bases from J, with 15 bases between. In DNA, the CDR3 is TGTGCCATCAGTGAGATGTTAGGGGCCCAAAATGAAAAACTGTTTTTT. Translated, it gives CAISEMLGAQNEKLFF.

V and J are TRBV6-5 and TRBJ2-1; D is unclear. The CDR3 loop spans 11 amino acids. Germline CDR1 MNHEY, CDR2 SVGAGI. Trimming removed 8 bases from V and 5 bases from J, with 7 bases in between. CDR3 sequence reads: CASASNNEQFF. In DNA, the CDR3 is TGTGCCAGCGCTAGTAACAATGAGCAGTTCTTC.

The chain uses TRBV10-3 and TRBJ2-1, with a tentative D call TRBD2 (6 bases). The CDR3 spans 15 residues. The germline V gene encodes CDR1 ENHRY and CDR2 SYGVKD. Trimming pared 5 bases from V and 2 bases from J, leaving 13 bases between. As DNA, the CDR3 is TGTGCCATCAGTCCCGGGACTTCGCCCTACAATGAGCAGTTCTTC. The encoded protein is CAISPGTSPYNEQFF.

This chain joins TRBV30 and TRBJ1-3; tentatively, D is TRBD1 (6 bases). Germline CDR1 and CDR2: GTSNPN and SVGIG (reference sequence). Trimming removed 2 bases from V and 3 bases from J, with 20 bases in between. CDR3 length equals 17 residues. CDR3 sequence: CAWSQTRGKLSGNTIYF. The DNA for the CDR3 is TGTGCCTGGAGTCAAACCAGGGGAAAACTAAGTGGAAACACCATATATTTT.

This chain connects TRBV6-5 to TRBJ1-2; possibly TRBD1 for D (5 bases). Trimming removed 5 bases from V and 4 bases from J, with 11 bases in between. In germline, CDR1 is MNHEY, CDR2 SVGAGI. CDR3 size: 13 residues. The DNA for the CDR3 is TGTGCCAGCAGTCCTCGACAGCGCTATGGCTACACCTTC. Protein sequence: CASSPRQRYGYTF.

This clone was seen only a few times. The V gene is TRBV19, the J gene TRBJ1-6, with TRBD1 matching 7 bases. Germline-derived CDR1 and CDR2 are LNHDA and SQIVND (reference sequence). V gave up 6 bases and J gave up 5 bases; unmatched junction bases: 10. The CDR3 consists of 16 residues. The CDR3 DNA sequence: TGTGCCAGTAGAGGGCGCCGGGACAGCCATAATTCACCCCTCCACTTT. Translation: CASRGRRDSHNSPLHF.

The rearrangement joins TRBV21-1 to TRBJ2-1; the table's D gene call, TRBD2, was not cross checked with the DNA. TRBV21-1 is an annotated pseudogene. The CDR3 totals 17 residues. CDR3 amino acids: CASSNSIAGSSYNEQFF. Written as DNA, the CDR3 is TGTGCCAGCAGCAACTCGATAGCGGGGAGCTCCTACAATGAGCAGTTCTTC.

The rearrangement links TRBV19 to TRBJ1-5; D remains ambiguous. Germline CDR1 and CDR2: LNHDA and SQIVND (reference sequence). V lost 1 base and J 3 bases, leaving 7 bases between the germline ends. The CDR3 runs 14 residues. CDR3 sequence (DNA): TGTGCCAGTAGTATAGTTGAGTACAATCAGCCCCAGCATTTT. It yields the protein CASSIVEYNQPQHF.

V usage is TRBV5-8 and J usage is TRBJ1-5, with D possibly being TRBD1 (5 bases). CDR1 is SGHTS, CDR2 YDEGEE, per germline. Between the trimmed V and J ends, which lost 0 bases and 7 bases, there was a span of 11 bases. There are 14 residues in the CDR3. CDR3 loop: CASSLEGLVQPQHF. The DNA of the CDR3 is TGTGCCAGCAGCTTGGAGGGACTGGTACAGCCCCAGCATTTT.

The DNA for the CDR3 is TGTGCCAGCAGCAACCGAGGGGGTTACACCGGGGAGCTGTTTTTT. Its translation is CASSNRGGYTGELFF. The rearrangement uses TRBV27 and TRBJ2-2; the D gene is possibly TRBD1 (6 bases). This CDR3 comprises 15 residues. The germline V and J ends were trimmed by 6 bases and 3 bases, with 14 bases remaining between them. Germline V CDR1 and CDR2: MNHEY, SMNVEV (reference sequence).

This chain links TRBV29-1 with TRBJ1-1; no definite D call. The V end lost 6 bases, the J end lost 6 bases, and 8 bases lay between the germline ends. The length of the CDR3 is 10 residues. Germline CDR1 and CDR2: SQVTM and ANQGSEA. CDR3 sequence: CSVGPAEAFF. The CDR3 region has the DNA TGCAGCGTGGGCCCGGCTGAAGCTTTCTTT.

The V gene is TRBV28, the J gene TRBJ2-5, with 8 bases identical to TRBD1. CDR3 length: 15 amino acids. Germline V gene sequence: CDR1 MDHEN, CDR2 SYDVKM. V gave up 6 bases and J gave up 1 base; unmatched junction bases: 7. Here the CDR3 reads CASSEQDRAQETQYF. For the CDR3, the DNA is TGTGCCAGCAGCGAACAGGACAGGGCCCAAGAGACCCAGTACTTC.

This rearrangement joins TRBV5-1 to TRBJ1-1; the match to TRBD1 covers 7 bases. The CDR3 extends over 15 amino acids. The germline CDR1 and CDR2 sequences are SGHRS and YFSETQ. V was clipped by 4 bases and J by 4 bases; unmatched bases: 10. CDR3 sequence: CASSGGTVGGTEAFF. CDR3 coding DNA: TGCGCCAGCAGCGGCGGGACAGTTGGGGGCACTGAAGCTTTCTTT.

The chain employs TRBV7-2 and TRBJ1-4, with 7 bases matching TRBD1. The J segment lost 5 bases and the V segment lost 5 bases, leaving 11 bases of the junction unmatched. The length of the CDR3 is 16 residues. Germline values: CDR1 SGHTA, CDR2 FQGNSA. The CDR3 sequence: CASSLGGGTANEKLFF. CDR3 nucleotide sequence: TGTGCCAGCAGCCTAGGAGGTGGGACAGCAAATGAAAAACTGTTTTTT.

The CDR3 loop is CASNIPQGEAFF. CDR3 DNA sequence: TGTGCCAGCAATATACCCCAGGGTGAAGCTTTCTTT. The genes are TRBV7-9 and TRBJ1-1; TRBD1 is a possible D gene (5 bases). Trimming took off 7 bases at V and 7 bases at J, with 13 bases between the two ends. The CDR3 sequence is 12 residues long. The germline V gene has CDR1 SEHNR and CDR2 FQNEAQ (reference sequence).

The chain joins TRBV6-6 to TRBJ1-2; TRBD1 aligns across 9 bases. The V gene's germline CDR1 is MNHNY and CDR2 SVGAGI (reference sequence). This CDR3 is built from 13 residues. DNA for the CDR3: TGTGTCGGGACCCGGGGACAGGGCTATGGCTACACCTTC. Translation gives CVGTRGQGYGYTF.

In this sample, this clone turned up a few times. The chain joins TRBV11-3 to TRBJ1-5; D call uncertain. CDR3 length: 17 amino acids. The germline gives CDR1 SGHNT, CDR2 YENEEA. Trimming left V 4 bases short and J 0 bases short, with 16 bases between. The CDR3 sequence: CASSSPWAIYSNQPQHF. CDR3 nucleotides: TGTGCCAGCAGCTCCCCGTGGGCCATCTATAGCAATCAGCCCCAGCATTTT.

The rearrangement links TRBV18 to TRBJ1-2; 10 bases map to TRBD1. The J segment lost 5 bases and the V segment lost 3 bases, leaving 3 bases of the junction unmatched. This CDR3 has 14 amino acids. The germline CDR1 and CDR2 sequences are KGHSH and LQKENI. The CDR3 here is CASSPGQGSYGYTF. CDR3 nucleotides: TGTGCCAGCTCACCGGGACAGGGGTCTTATGGCTACACCTTC.

The chain joins TRBV7-8 to TRBJ1-4, with 7 bases lining up with TRBD1. The CDR3 runs 16 residues. Germline loops: CDR1 SGHVS, CDR2 FQNEAQ. V lost 5 bases, J lost 0 bases, and 6 bases stayed unmatched. The CDR3 DNA sequence: TGTGCCAGCAGCCAGGGGACAGCCACAACTAATGAAAAACTGTTTTTT. It is translated as CASSQGTATTNEKLFF.

In this sample, this clone turned up a few times. The chain is built from TRBV18 and TRBJ2-3; 7 bases align to TRBD1. This CDR3 has 15 amino acids. Germline CDR1 and CDR2: KGHSH and LQKENI. V trimming: 1 base; J trimming: 8 bases; junction bases outside the gene matches: 9. In nucleotides, the CDR3 is TGTGCCAGCTCACCACAGGGACAGCCGTCTGGTACGCAGTATTTT. Amino acids: CASSPQGQPSGTQYF.

The genes are TRBV2 and TRBJ2-2; 9 nucleotides line up with TRBD2. CDR1 is SNHLY, CDR2 FYNNEI, per germline. The CDR3 runs to 15 residues. The trim removed 7 bases at V and 4 bases at J, leaving 7 bases unmatched. CDR3: CASTPSGVITGELFF. The CDR3 DNA reads TGTGCCAGCACCCCTAGCGGGGTTATCACCGGGGAGCTGTTTTTT.

The chain joins TRBV5-4 to TRBJ1-2; the D is unclear. V lost 5 bases and J 2 bases, leaving 10 bases between the germline ends. Germline V lookup: CDR1 SGHNT, CDR2 YYREEE (reference sequence). The CDR3 length is 13 residues. In DNA form, the CDR3 reads TGTGCCAGCAGTAGGCAGGAAAACTATGGCTACACCTTC. This sequence encodes CASSRQENYGYTF.